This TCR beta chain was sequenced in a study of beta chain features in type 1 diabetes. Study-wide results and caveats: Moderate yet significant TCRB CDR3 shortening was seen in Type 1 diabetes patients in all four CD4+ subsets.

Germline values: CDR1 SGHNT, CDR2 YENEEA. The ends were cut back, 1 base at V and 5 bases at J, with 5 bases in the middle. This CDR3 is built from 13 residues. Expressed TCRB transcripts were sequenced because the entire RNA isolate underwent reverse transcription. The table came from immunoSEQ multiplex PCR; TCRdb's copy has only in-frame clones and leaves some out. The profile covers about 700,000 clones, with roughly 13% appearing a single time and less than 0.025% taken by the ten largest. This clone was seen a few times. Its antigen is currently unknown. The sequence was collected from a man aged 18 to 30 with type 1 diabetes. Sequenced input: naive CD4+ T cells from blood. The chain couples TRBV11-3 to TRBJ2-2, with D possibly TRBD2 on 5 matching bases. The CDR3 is CASSLAGTGELFF. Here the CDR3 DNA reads TGTGCCAGCAGCTTAGCGGGGACCGGGGAGCTGTTTTTT.